This T cell receptor beta chain was obtained from a study of cytomegalovirus exposure and HLA in healthy donors. Notes on the study in general: Most CMV-associated TCR beta chains were later found to appear HLA-restricted. Later analysis associated a missense DCLRE1C variant with TCR beta V- and J-gene trimming.

Amplification used 60 Vbeta primers and 13 Jbeta primers. The table came from immunoSEQ multiplex PCR; TCRdb's copy has only in-frame clones and leaves some out. The data hold around 110,000 clones, with 65% to 80% observed a single time. Comments on this clone: Its antigen is undetermined.

This TCR derives from a male donor in good health and CMV-seronegative. Specimen: PBMCs.

Here the CDR3 DNA reads TGTGCCAGCAGCGCAAAAGACAGGGCCGTAGGCTACACCTTC. Residues: CASSAKDRAVGYTF. This sequence joins TRBV2 and TRBJ1-2; 7 nucleotides match TRBD1. The trim removed 6 bases at V and 8 bases at J, leaving 12 bases unmatched. CDR3 length equals 14 residues. The germline CDR1 and CDR2 sequences are SNHLY and FYNNEI.